This TCR beta chain was recorded in a study of blood T cell repertoires in COVID-19. TCRdb's copy holds only in-frame clones and misses some; the assay was immunoSEQ multiplex PCR. The sample carries tens of thousands of clones, about 88% recorded once. The V gene's germline CDR1 is SGHTA and CDR2 FQGTGA. The CDR3 contains 13 residues. V lost 2 bases and J lost 1, with 5 bases in between. The source material was peripheral blood. J is TRBJ1-1 and V is TRBV7-3; no definite D call. This TCR derives from a human donor with active COVID-19. The donor label of this sample is uncertain. The CDR3 protein is CASSLEGNTEAFF. As DNA, the CDR3 is TGTGCCAGCAGCTTAGAGGGGAACACTGAAGCTTTCTTT.